This T cell receptor (beta chain) was identified in a study of cytomegalovirus exposure and HLA in healthy donors. Study-level points and caveats: In a later analysis, several top co-occurrence clusters appeared linked to parvovirus B19, influenza, CMV and Epstein-Barr virus. Most of the TCR beta V segments (in an earlier analysis) were productive either about 87% or about 30% of the time.

Turning to this clone: Its specificity is unknown.

CDR1 is LNHDA, CDR2 SQIVND, per germline (reference sequence). With 7 bases clipped from V and 8 bases from J, the junction kept 14 bases outside the gene matches. The CDR3 runs 15 residues. PCR used 60 Vbeta primers and 13 Jbeta primers. The table came from immunoSEQ multiplex PCR; TCRdb's copy has only in-frame clones and leaves some out. The sample has 100,000 to 150,000 clones; about 78% are singletons. The sample taken for sequencing was PBMCs. J is TRBJ1-2 and V is TRBV19; 9 bases line up with TRBD1. This clonotype originated in a woman in her 40s in good health and CMV-seropositive. CDR3 sequence reads: CASIPNRDRVRGYTF. The CDR3 DNA reads as TGTGCCAGTATTCCTAACCGGGACAGGGTCCGGGGCTACACCTTC.